This T cell receptor beta chain was documented in a study of OX40 agonist ivuxolimab in advanced cancers. Study-level information: Therapy given before enrollment (anti-PD-1, anti-PD-L1 or anti-CTLA-4) was allowed, and over 35% had some.

CDR3 length equals 14 residues. Trimming pared 2 bases from V and 6 bases from J, leaving 11 bases between. In germline, CDR1 is SEHNR, CDR2 FQNEAQ (reference sequence). Autoimmune disease history or systemic immunosuppression excluded patients. This table comes from immunoSEQ multiplex PCR, and its TCRdb copy is limited to in-frame clones, with some not included. The sample has 7,500 to 9,500 clones, more than 85% seen once. In the case of this clone: Its antigen is not identified.

Overall study results and limits: There were, on average, more expanded clones in CD8+ T cells than in CD4+.

This receptor was obtained from an adult with an advanced solid tumor such as melanoma, head and neck, liver or kidney cancer. Here the sequenced sample was CD4+ or CD8+ T cells sorted from blood, taken in a trial of the OX40 agonist ivuxolimab. The chain employs TRBV7-9 and TRBJ2-1; unclear D gene. CDR3 DNA sequence: TGTGCCAGCAGCTTATCACTCGGGTTCAATGAGCAGTTCTTC. Translating gives CASSLSLGFNEQFF.